The source of this T cell receptor beta chain is a study of identical twins. Whole-study results and caveats: Monozygotic twins shared more out-of-frame TCR alpha than recombination models predicted. Instead of following the same donors, the conclusions were based on cross-sectional statistical analysis. With abundant cord blood beta clonotypes, insertions were fewer; memory repertoires showed no such pattern.

Addition of a universal primer site occurred through template switching, and cDNA carried unique molecular identifiers. TCRdb reprocessed the 5' RACE reads with MiXCR, giving one entry per CDR3 protein. The repertoire has around 1.7 million distinct CDR3 sequences, more than 30% of them found once; the top ten carry less than 0.35%. This CDR3 spans 16 amino acids. Germline CDR1 DFQATT, CDR2 SNEGSKA (reference sequence). V shed 3 bases, J shed 0 bases, and the junction held 5 bases outside the gene matches. This clonotype was observed a handful of times. What it recognizes is unknown. The clonotype originates from a newborn girl in good health. Input material: cord blood. The chain uses TRBV20-1 and TRBJ1-6; TRBD1 matches 7 bases. The CDR3 bases are TGCAGTGCTAGGACGAACAGGGGCTCCTATAATTCACCCCTCCACTTT. Translated: CSARTNRGSYNSPLHF.